This T cell receptor (beta chain) was profiled in a study of shared clonotypes between healthy human individuals. Broader study findings: Only blood underwent sampling, and tissue repertoires likely differ.

Unsorted samples drew genomic DNA from about 90 million PBMCs. As for this clone: No antigen is known for it.

Generated by immunoSEQ multiplex PCR, the TCRdb table keeps only in-frame clones and is missing some. Here the sample spans about 490,000 clones, around 80% being singletons. Germline loops: CDR1 ENHRY, CDR2 SYGVKD. After removal of 4 bases from V and 6 bases from J, the junction contained 6 bases not matched to a gene. The CDR3 runs to 16 residues. This clonotype originated in a woman aged 40-49 years in good health. Some clones in this sample may be carry-over from other donors' samples. The chain combines TRBV10-3 with TRBJ2-3, with 14 positions matching TRBD2. Sequenced input: PBMCs. CDR3 loop: CAISATSGRASDTQYF. CDR3 nucleotide sequence: TGTGCCATCAGTGCGACTAGCGGGAGGGCGTCGGATACGCAGTATTTT.